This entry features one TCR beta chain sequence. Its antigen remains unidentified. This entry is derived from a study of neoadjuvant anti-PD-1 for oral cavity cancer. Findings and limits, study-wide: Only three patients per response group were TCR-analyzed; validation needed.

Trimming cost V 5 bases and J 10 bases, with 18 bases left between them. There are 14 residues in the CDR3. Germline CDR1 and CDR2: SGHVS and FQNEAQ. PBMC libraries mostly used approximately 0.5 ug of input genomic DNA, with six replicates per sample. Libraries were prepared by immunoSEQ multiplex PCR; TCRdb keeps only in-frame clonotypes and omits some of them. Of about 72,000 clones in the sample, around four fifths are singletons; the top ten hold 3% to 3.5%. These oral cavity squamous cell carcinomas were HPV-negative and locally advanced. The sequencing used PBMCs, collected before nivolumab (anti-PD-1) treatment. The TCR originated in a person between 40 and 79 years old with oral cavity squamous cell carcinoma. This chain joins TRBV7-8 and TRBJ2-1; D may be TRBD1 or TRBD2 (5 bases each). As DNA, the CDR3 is TGTGCCAGCAGCCCGGGACGGTTTACTGGGGAGCAGTTCTTC. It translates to CASSPGRFTGEQFF. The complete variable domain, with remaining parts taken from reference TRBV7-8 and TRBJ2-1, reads GAGVSQSPRYKVAKRGQDVALRCDPISGHVSLFWYQQALGQGPEFLTYFQNEAQLDKSGLPSDRFFAERPEGSVSTLKIQRTQQEDSAVYLCASSPGRFTGEQFFGPGTRLTVL.